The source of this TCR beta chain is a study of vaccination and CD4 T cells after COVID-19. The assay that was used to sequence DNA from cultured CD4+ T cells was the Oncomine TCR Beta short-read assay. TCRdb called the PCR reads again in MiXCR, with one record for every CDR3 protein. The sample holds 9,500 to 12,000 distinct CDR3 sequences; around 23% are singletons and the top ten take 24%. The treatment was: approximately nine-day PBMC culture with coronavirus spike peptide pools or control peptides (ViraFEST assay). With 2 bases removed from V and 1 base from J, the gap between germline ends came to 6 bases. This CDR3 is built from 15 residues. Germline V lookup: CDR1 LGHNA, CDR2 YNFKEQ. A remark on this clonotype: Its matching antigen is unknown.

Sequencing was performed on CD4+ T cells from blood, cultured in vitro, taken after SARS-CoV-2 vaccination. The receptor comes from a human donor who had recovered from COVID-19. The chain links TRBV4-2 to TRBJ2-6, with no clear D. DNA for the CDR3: TGTGCCAGCAGCCAACCCGAGTCTGGGGCCAACGTCCTGACTTTC. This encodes CASSQPESGANVLTF.